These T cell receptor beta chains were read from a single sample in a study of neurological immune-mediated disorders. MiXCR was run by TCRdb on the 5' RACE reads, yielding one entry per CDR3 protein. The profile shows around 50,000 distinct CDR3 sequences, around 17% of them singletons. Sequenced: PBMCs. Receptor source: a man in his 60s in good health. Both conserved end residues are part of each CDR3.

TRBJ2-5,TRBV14,CASSQGLAGLETQYF
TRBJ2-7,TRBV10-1,CASSDPGRDHEQYF
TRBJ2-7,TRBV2,CASSEGLQYF
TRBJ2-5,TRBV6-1,CASSEDWRRETQYF
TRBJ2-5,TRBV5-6,CASSLGLAGGETQYF
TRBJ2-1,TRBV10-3,CAISESSPGQGGNNEQFF
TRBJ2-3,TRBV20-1,CSARVSGRQGFDTQYF
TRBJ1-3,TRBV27,CASSTPPTGRRSGNTIYF
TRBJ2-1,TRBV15,CATSLAYIYNEQFF
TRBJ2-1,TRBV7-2,CASTPPDRGPNEQFF
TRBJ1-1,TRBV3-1,CASSFSMRGRTEAFF
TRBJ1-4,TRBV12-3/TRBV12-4,CASASEKLFF
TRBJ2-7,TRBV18,CASSPGNNPTYEQYF
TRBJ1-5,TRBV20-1,CSASGGTAFNQPQHF
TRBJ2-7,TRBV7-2,CASSLKSSYEQYF
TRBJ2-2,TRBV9,CASSAMLQLANTGELFF
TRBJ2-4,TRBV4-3,CASSQDLGLATNIQYF
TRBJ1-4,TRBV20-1,CSAGRLAEKLFF
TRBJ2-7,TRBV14,CASQKPHKAAFEQYF
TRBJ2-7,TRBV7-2,CASSPAGLAFGQYF
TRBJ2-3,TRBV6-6,CASSSGLAGGADGTDTQYF
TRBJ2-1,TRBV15,CATSFGTSGSSNEHFF
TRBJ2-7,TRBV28,CASLGTGGLEQYF
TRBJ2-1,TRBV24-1,CSTIDPYTSSYNEQFF
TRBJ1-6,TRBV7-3,CASSLTGQANSPLHF
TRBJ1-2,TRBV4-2,CASSQEPQGGNRGYGYTF
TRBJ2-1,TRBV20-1,CSASISGRANNEQFF
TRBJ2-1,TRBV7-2,CASKSAPYNEQFF
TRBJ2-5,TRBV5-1,CASSPGLEETQYF
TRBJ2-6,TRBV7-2,CASFLAGQPQSGANVLTF
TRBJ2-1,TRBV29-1,CSVEETSGRSYNEQFF
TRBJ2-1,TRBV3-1,CASSSGYNEQFF
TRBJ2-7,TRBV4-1,CASSQDRGSAGGYEQYF
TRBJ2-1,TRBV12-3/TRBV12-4,CASSLGGGDQFF
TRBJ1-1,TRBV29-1,CSVEGFGNTEAFF
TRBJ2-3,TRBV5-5,CASSPLAGDRLMQYF
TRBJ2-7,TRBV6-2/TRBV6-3,CASSAQGYEQYF
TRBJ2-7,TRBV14,CASSQGQGNYEQYF
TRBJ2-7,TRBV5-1,CASSLELAGAGEQYF
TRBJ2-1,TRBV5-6,CASSSYRVQAEQFF
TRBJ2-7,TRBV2,CASSEYHEQYF
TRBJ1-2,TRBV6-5,CASSKGYNYGYTF
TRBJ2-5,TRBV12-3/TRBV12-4,CASSVPGGQETQYF
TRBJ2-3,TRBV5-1,CASSYPRGQRSTDTQYF
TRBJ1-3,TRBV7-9,CASSPRTVRPGNTIYF
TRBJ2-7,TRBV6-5,CASASGTGKHEQYF
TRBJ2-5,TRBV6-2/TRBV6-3,CASSRHQTQETQYF
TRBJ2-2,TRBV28,CASSLVGVSTGELFF
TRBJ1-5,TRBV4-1,CASRLVRNQPQHF
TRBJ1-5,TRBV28,CASRVQGSNQPQHF